This TCR beta chain was documented in a study of cytomegalovirus exposure and HLA in healthy donors (dated by TCRdb to 2016 to 2017). At the level of the whole study: A later analysis indicated that the 95 to 150 validation repertoires were generated on the platform also employed for the 666 repertoires of the first cohort. The aim of the study was to test whether cataloging public T cell receptors could identify signatures of past pathogen exposure. A separate validation cohort of some 130 different subjects was used in addition to the approximately 640-subject first cohort. To predict cytomegalovirus infection status, the study brought together high-throughput TCR immunosequencing, statistical association of individual TCRs with disease status, and machine learning.

The library came from the immunoSEQ multiplex PCR assay. The source study handled its data this way. A statistical classification framework was built for diagnosing cytomegalovirus status from the catalog of TCR beta chain sequences. TCRdb provides this immuneACCESS table in a form limited to in-frame rearrangements. Some clones are lacking; in checked studies, under half of them reflect an unresolved V gene, and why the rest are absent is not known. For V, J and clone size, that table is used; D and trimming come from the DNA. The sample records 110,000 to 150,000 clones, roughly nine tenths of which are singletons. The top ten hold 0.6% to 0.8% of the sample. V is reduced by 8 bases and J by 5 bases, leaving a spacing of 16 bases between them. Taken from cysteine to phenylalanine, the CDR3 has 14 residues. CDR3 DNA is the only sequence kept; it has 42 bases, read in frame from the first base. Reading the germline V gene (reference sequence) gives CDR1 MNHNY and CDR2 SVGAGI.

Study-level results and caveats: Most TCR sequences were observed very rarely across donors, whereas some public TCRs were present in many individuals. A later analysis found that TCRs clustered in the first cohort also tended to co-occur in the roughly 120 validation repertoires, with more than 90% of cluster scores above 0. In both the original and validation cohorts, the classifier was reported to diagnose cytomegalovirus status with high specificity and sensitivity. Three of the identified cytomegalovirus-associated TCR beta chains were confirmed in vitro to be specific for cytomegalovirus antigens. In the study, some 180 TCR beta chains were listed as associated with cytomegalovirus. The validation cohort had no HLA typing available for a later analysis, so co-occurrence within that cohort was assessed over all 120 or so repertoires. According to the authors, the approach could potentially be generalized to other disease states and immunological phenotypes.

For this clone: Its antigen is still unknown. The input lacks base qualities; no much larger clone sits a single base away.

Separate from the roughly 700-subject first cohort, the validation cohort of 95 to 150 subjects was the group to which the donors belonged. The sequenced sample consisted of PBMCs. This TCR derives from a man aged 18 to 30 in good health and CMV-seronegative. In this chain, TRBV6-6 is recombined with TRBJ2-1, with an unclear D gene assignment. For the CDR3, the sequence is CASGFALIDNEQFF. The nucleotide sequence reads TGTGCCAGCGGTTTCGCCCTAATAGACAATGAGCAGTTCTTC.